Below are 25 T cell receptor beta chains sequenced from a single sample in a study of T-cell reconstitution after alpha-beta-depleted transplantation in children. For TCRbeta, the library was prepared with unique molecular identifiers. In TCRdb, the PCR reads were re-called with MiXCR into one record per CDR3 protein. The sample carries about 830,000 distinct CDR3 sequences, roughly 16% recorded once. The material sequenced was PBMCs, mostly from graft donor cells, taken 360 days after TCRalphabeta/CD19-depleted stem cell transplant. The receptor set was obtained from a male patient under 18 who had a stem cell transplant for acute lymphoblastic leukemia, so the T cells may come from the graft donor.

This clonotype was seen a handful of times. This chain joins TRBV20-1 and TRBJ2-7, with D perhaps TRBD2 (5 bases). The V end lost 0 bases, the J end lost 11 bases, and 11 bases lay between the germline ends. CDR3 size: 11 residues. Germline V gene lookup returns CDR1 DFQATT and CDR2 SNEGSKA (reference sequence). CDR3 nucleotide sequence: TGCAGTGCTAGAGATCAAGCACTAGAGTACTTC. It codes for CSARDQALEYF.

The chain has TRBV12-3 or TRBV12-4 and TRBJ2-1, with TRBD2 matching over 8 bases. This CDR3 region has 15 residues. Unmatched junction bases numbered 10, after V lost 6 bases and J lost 6 bases. CDR3 residues: CASSSPGLGGNEQFF. Written as DNA, the CDR3 is TGTGCCAGCAGCTCCCCGGGACTAGGGGGCAATGAGCAGTTCTTC.

The chain combines TRBV20-1 with TRBJ1-4; 10 bases fit TRBD1. With 6 bases clipped from V and 7 bases from J, the junction kept 8 bases outside the gene matches. The CDR3 is made up of 14 amino acids. CDR1 DFQATT and CDR2 SNEGSKA come from the germline V gene (reference sequence). CDR3 residues: CSATRTGGFEKLFF. The CDR3 bases are TGCAGTGCGACCCGGACAGGGGGATTTGAAAAACTGTTTTTT.

This clonotype was detected a few times. The gene calls are TRBV7-7 and TRBJ2-5, with D tentatively TRBD2 (5 bases). The germline CDR1 and CDR2 sequences are SSHAT and FNYEAQ (reference sequence). The length of the CDR3 is 14 residues. V lost 2 bases and J 4 bases, leaving 11 bases between the germline ends. In DNA form, the CDR3 reads TGTGCCAGCAGCTTAAATACGGGGTTAGAGACCCAGTACTTC. This sequence encodes CASSLNTGLETQYF.

This chain joins TRBV7-9 and TRBJ2-2; D is uncertain. The CDR3 sequence is 12 residues long. The germline V gene encodes CDR1 SEHNR and CDR2 FQNEAQ (reference sequence). V lost 3 bases to trimming and J lost 7 bases, with 6 bases between them. For the CDR3, the DNA is TGTGCCAGCAGCTTTTACCGCGGGGAGCTGTTTTTT. Amino acid sequence: CASSFYRGELFF.

V gene TRBV7-9 combines with J gene TRBJ2-5; tentatively, D is TRBD1 (6 bases). V was shortened by 8 bases and J by 5 bases, with 12 bases between the two germline ends. Germline V gene data show CDR1 as SEHNR and CDR2 as FQNEAQ (reference sequence). The CDR3 spans 12 residues. CDR3 sequence: CASARGGETQYF. The CDR3 DNA follows: TGTGCCAGCGCCAGGGGCGGTGAGACCCAGTACTTC.

The chain is built from TRBV5-1 and TRBJ2-7; possibly TRBD1 for D (5 bases). CDR1 SGHRS and CDR2 YFSETQ come from the germline V gene. The CDR3 covers 13 residues. The V and J ends lost 1 base and 7 bases respectively, with 12 bases between them. The CDR3 DNA sequence: TGCGCCAGCAGCTTGCCAGGGCGGTGGGAGCAGTACTTC. It specifies CASSLPGRWEQYF.

The rearrangement links TRBV11-2 to TRBJ2-1; 12 bases align to TRBD2. V was clipped by 5 bases and J by 1 base; unmatched bases: 15. CDR3 size: 20 residues. Per germline, CDR1 SGHAT and CDR2 FQNNGV. CDR3 DNA: TGTGCCAGCAGCCAGCCTAGCGGGAGGGCCTGGAGAACGTCCTACAATGAGCAGTTCTTC. Its translation is CASSQPSGRAWRTSYNEQFF.

This clonotype was picked up a small number of times. V usage is TRBV12-3 or TRBV12-4 and J usage is TRBJ2-3; 8 nucleotides agree with TRBD2. Germline trimming cut 1 base from V and 0 bases from J; bases unmatched to any gene: 9. The CDR3 has 18 residues. The CDR3 protein is CASSLVFVASGSTDTQYF. The CDR3 region has the DNA TGTGCCAGCAGTTTAGTTTTCGTTGCTAGCGGGAGCACAGATACGCAGTATTTT.

The chain uses TRBV20-1 and TRBJ2-2, with 12 nucleotides matching TRBD2. CDR1 DFQATT and CDR2 SNEGSKA come from the germline V gene (reference sequence). V trimming: 1 base; J trimming: 5 bases; junction bases outside the gene matches: 11. The CDR3 totals 18 residues. The CDR3 reads CSARVSASGRAGTGELFF. Written as DNA, the CDR3 is TGCAGTGCTAGAGTGTCGGCTAGCGGGAGGGCCGGAACCGGGGAGCTGTTTTTT.

Only a few counts were recorded for this clonotype. The germline gene is not matched at one end of the junction; a read error may be the cause. The chain combines TRBV10-3 with TRBJ2-6; tentatively, D is TRBD1 (5 bases). CDR1 is ENHRY and CDR2 is SYGVKD in the germline V gene. The CDR3 is 14 residues long. The CDR3 reads CAISEATGANVLAF. The CDR3, as DNA: TGTGCCATCAGTGAGGCTACTGGGGCCAACGTCCTGGCTTTC.

This clonotype appeared many times. The chain uses TRBV5-5 and TRBJ2-7; a possible D gene is TRBD2 (6 bases). There are 16 residues in the CDR3. V dropped 3 bases and J dropped 5 bases, with 21 bases sitting between them. Germline V CDR1 and CDR2: SGHKS, YYEKEE (reference sequence). The CDR3 is CASSSGKREAFHEQYF. CDR3 coding DNA: TGTGCCAGCAGCTCAGGGAAGAGGGAGGCTTTTCACGAGCAGTACTTC.

In its sample, this clonotype was seen many times. The CDR3 DNA sequence: TGCAGCGTTAGTAAGAACTACAATGAGCAGTTCTTC. As protein: CSVSKNYNEQFF. This chain connects TRBV29-1 to TRBJ2-1; D gene ambiguous. The germline CDR1 and CDR2 sequences are SQVTM and ANQGSEA. The V gene lost 5 bases and the J gene lost 3 bases, with 8 bases spanning the gap. This CDR3 comprises 12 residues.

The chain employs TRBV7-8 and TRBJ2-5; 9 nucleotides match TRBD2. From germline, CDR1 is SGHVS and CDR2 FQNEAQ. J was trimmed by 5 bases and V by 1 base; bases with no gene match: 14. The CDR3 loop spans 18 amino acids. The CDR3 here is CASSLVIPGGRAGETQYF. In DNA form, the CDR3 reads TGTGCCAGCAGCTTAGTTATCCCTGGCGGGAGGGCCGGGGAGACCCAGTACTTC. The full variable domain, in which reference TRBV7-8 and TRBJ2-5 provide the parts outside the CDR3, is GAGVSQSPRYKVAKRGQDVALRCDPISGHVSLFWYQQALGQGPEFLTYFQNEAQLDKSGLPSDRFFAERPEGSVSTLKIQRTQQEDSAVYLCASSLVIPGGRAGETQYFGPGTRLLVL.

This clonotype was detected only a few times. The chain carries TRBV25-1 and TRBJ1-2; D is undetermined. This CDR3 is 15 amino acids long. With 3 bases removed from V and 3 bases from J, the gap between germline ends came to 14 bases. The germline V gene encodes CDR1 MGHDK and CDR2 SYGVNS. CDR3 sequence (DNA): TGTGCCAGCAGTGAGGTGGGGATACTTCACTATGGCTACACCTTC. It translates to CASSEVGILHYGYTF.

The genes are TRBV29-1 and TRBJ1-1; possibly TRBD1 for D (6 bases). Germline V CDR1 and CDR2: SQVTM, ANQGSEA. V was trimmed by 7 bases and J by 2 bases, leaving 17 bases between them. This CDR3 has 14 residues. The CDR3 protein is CSASRTGLNTEAFF. The CDR3 DNA is TGCAGCGCCTCCCGTACAGGGCTTAACACTGAAGCTTTCTTT.

The sample holds a few counts of this clonotype. This rearrangement joins TRBV6-2 or TRBV6-3 to TRBJ2-1, with D perhaps TRBD2 (5 bases). CDR1 MNHEY and CDR2 SVGEGT come from the germline V gene. This CDR3 region has 16 residues. Trimming removed 0 bases from V and 6 bases from J, with 15 bases in between. CDR3 protein: CASSYSSRGLINEQFF. As DNA, the CDR3 is TGTGCCAGCAGTTACTCGTCTAGAGGGCTGATCAATGAGCAGTTCTTC.

For this clonotype: Lacking the conserved final phenylalanine or tryptophan, this CDR3 likely reflects a read error. The DNA is omitted, as the CDR3 cannot be located on it reliably, and the CDR3 follows TCRdb's listing. This chain links TRBV29-1 with TRBJ2-5; the table gives TRBD1 as D, unverified against the DNA. Germline V lookup: CDR1 SQVTM, CDR2 ANQGSEA. The CDR3 is 11 amino acids in total, end residues counted. The CDR3 here is CSVGITGDPML.

This clonotype has only a few counts. The chain couples TRBV11-2 to TRBJ2-3; 7 positions agree with TRBD2. V lost 5 bases, J lost 0 bases, and 5 bases stayed unmatched. This CDR3 comprises 15 residues. Germline V CDR1 and CDR2: SGHAT, FQNNGV. Here the CDR3 DNA reads TGTGCCAGCAGCCGGAGCGGGGTCAGCACAGATACGCAGTATTTT. Translated, it gives CASSRSGVSTDTQYF.

The J gene is TRBJ1-3, the V gene TRBV12-3 or TRBV12-4; 8 bases match TRBD1. CDR3 length: 15 amino acids. Trimming at V came to 6 bases and at J to 5 bases, leaving 9 bases not matched to a gene. The CDR3 DNA reads as TGTGCCAGCAGACGGGGACAGGTCGAAAGAAACACCATATATTTT. This encodes CASRRGQVERNTIYF.

The table lists this clonotype with a few counts. The V call is TRBV13, the J call TRBJ2-7; possibly TRBD1 for D (6 bases). Germline assignment: CDR1 PRHDT and CDR2 FYEKMQ (reference sequence). The V end was cut by 1 base, the J end by 5 bases, with 9 bases between. The CDR3 extends over 13 amino acids. CDR3 protein: CASSLDRADEQYF. The DNA for the CDR3 is TGTGCCAGCAGCTTAGACAGGGCCGACGAGCAGTACTTC.

This rearrangement joins TRBV6-5 to TRBJ2-1; 11 nucleotides align to TRBD2. CDR3 length: 15 amino acids. Germline V gene data show CDR1 as MNHEY and CDR2 as SVGAGI. V shed 2 bases and J 9 bases; nucleotides not matched to a gene: 6. CDR3 amino acids: CASSYEASGRSEQFF. The CDR3 coding sequence is TGTGCCAGCAGTTACGAAGCTAGCGGGAGGTCTGAGCAGTTCTTC.

This clonotype was picked up many times. V usage is TRBV29-1 and J usage is TRBJ2-7, with D possibly being TRBD2 (5 bases). Per germline, CDR1 SQVTM and CDR2 ANQGSEA. V was cut by 6 bases and J by 7 bases, with 19 bases left in between. CDR3 length: 13 residues. CDR3 in amino acids: CSVQPNIPGEQYF. The CDR3 DNA sequence: TGCAGCGTACAGCCCAATATACCGGGAGAGCAGTACTTC.

This clonotype was found a few times. The chain joins TRBV7-2 to TRBJ2-5; 7 bases are shared with TRBD1. After removal of 4 bases from V and 2 bases from J, the junction contained 10 bases not matched to a gene. Germline CDR1 and CDR2: SGHTA and FQGNSA. CDR3 length: 16 amino acids. The CDR3 DNA is TGTGCCAGCAGCTGGGCCCTTGGACAGGTTCAAGAGACCCAGTACTTC. Encoded protein: CASSWALGQVQETQYF.

This clonotype has only a few counts. The V call is TRBV29-1, the J call TRBJ2-5; 7 positions agree with TRBD2. The CDR3 has 11 amino acids. The junction had 5 bases not matched to a gene; V was cut back by 8 bases and J by 5 bases. CDR1 and CDR2 (germline): SQVTM, ANQGSEA. The DNA for the CDR3 is TGCAGCATGGGGGGAGGGGAGACCCAGTACTTC. This encodes CSMGGGETQYF.